This paragraph reports one T cell receptor beta chain. Its antigen is not identified. TCRdb re-derived calls from the reads in MiXCR, one entry per CDR3 protein. This table holds roughly 600,000 distinct CDR3 sequences, approximately 24% found once. The sample originates from a study of T cell repertoires in cytomegalovirus infection. Findings and limits, study-wide: Clonotype analysis showed dominance of the ex vivo response by HLA-C-restricted CMV-specific TCR beta clonotypes.

CDR3 length: 15 residues. V was cut by 7 bases and J by 4 bases, with 16 bases left in between. Germline V lookup: CDR1 SNHLY, CDR2 FYNNEI. The receptor was isolated from a human donor in good health (CMV status not recorded). Some clones in this sample may be carry-over from other donors' samples. Sequencing was performed on CD8+ T cells from PBMCs. This chain links TRBV2 with TRBJ2-2, with a tentative D call TRBD1 (6 bases). CDR3 protein: CASTSGTQLTGELFF. For the CDR3, the DNA is TGTGCCAGCACCTCAGGGACACAGCTCACCGGGGAGCTGTTTTTT.